Below, 10 T cell receptor beta chains from the same sample are listed, as sequenced in a study of lymphopenia after photon versus proton radiotherapy (dated by TCRdb to the late 2010s). Receptor libraries were prepared by the immunoSEQ multiplex PCR assay. The immuneACCESS repertoire file appears here via TCRdb, limited to in-frame rearrangements. These files lack a portion of the clones; in checked studies, under half of the deficit traces to unresolved V genes, and the cause of the others is not known. Present in this sample are about 83,000 clones, 83% of which were seen just once. The ten biggest clones cover roughly 1.4% of the sample. Specimen: peripheral blood, collected from a patient treated with proton-based radiotherapy. Every receptor here comes from a man aged 55 to 69 with pancreatic cancer.

The V call is TRBV2, the J call TRBJ1-5; D gene uncertain. The CDR3 extends over 16 amino acids. The germline gives CDR1 SNHLY, CDR2 FYNNEI. V lost 3 bases and J lost 0, with 12 bases in between. The CDR3 DNA reads TGTGCCAGCAGTGATTTGGCCGATTATAGCAATCAGCCCCAGCATTTT. Protein: CASSDLADYSNQPQHF.

CDR3 amino acids: CASSPAPGTGGLGGYTF. The CDR3 DNA follows: TGTGCCAGTTCACCCGCCCCAGGGACAGGGGGCTTGGGTGGCTACACCTTC. This sequence joins TRBV7-9 and TRBJ1-2, with TRBD1 matching 12 bases. The length of the CDR3 is 17 residues. Germline values: CDR1 SEHNR, CDR2 FQNEAQ (reference sequence). V dropped 9 bases and J dropped 7; count of bases not matched to a gene: 18.

CDR3 DNA: TGTGCCAGCAGTAGTAACAGCAACTATGGCTACACCTTC. The encoded protein is CASSSNSNYGYTF. The genes are TRBV27 and TRBJ1-2, with no clear D. V was shortened by 5 bases and J by 2 bases, with 9 bases between the two germline ends. The CDR3 covers 13 residues. Germline values: CDR1 MNHEY, CDR2 SMNVEV (reference sequence).

The chain combines TRBV19 with TRBJ2-5; 7 bases match TRBD1. This CDR3 region has 14 residues. V shed 4 bases and J 5 bases; nucleotides not matched to a gene: 7. Germline CDR1 reads LNHDA; CDR2 reads SQIVND (reference sequence). CDR3 region: CASSKRQGWETQYF. Here the CDR3 DNA reads TGTGCCAGTAGTAAGCGACAGGGTTGGGAGACCCAGTACTTC.

The chain has TRBV10-3 and TRBJ2-7, with 13 bases lining up with TRBD2. The CDR3 runs 17 residues. V lost 3 bases and J lost 2; bases outside the gene matches: 7. The germline gives CDR1 ENHRY, CDR2 SYGVKD. The CDR3 spells CAISDRPTSGRAYEQYF. The CDR3 DNA follows: TGTGCCATCAGTGATCGCCCAACTAGCGGGAGGGCCTACGAGCAGTACTTC.

The chain is built from TRBV29-1 and TRBJ1-1; D gene ambiguous. The V end was cut by 7 bases, the J end by 5 bases, with 11 bases between. The CDR3 consists of 11 residues. The germline V gene encodes CDR1 SQVTM and CDR2 ANQGSEA. CDR3 loop: CSAAPGTEAFF. CDR3 DNA: TGCAGCGCCGCCCCGGGGACTGAAGCTTTCTTT.

This rearrangement joins TRBV11-2 to TRBJ1-1, with a possible D match to TRBD1 (5 bases). The CDR3 is made up of 18 amino acids. Germline V gives CDR1 SGHAT, CDR2 FQNNGV. V was clipped by 2 bases and J by 4 bases, with 23 bases between them. The CDR3 DNA follows: TGTGCCAGCAGCTTAAACAGTATACGGGGCTTCTCGGTCACTGAAGCTTTCTTT. Translation gives CASSLNSIRGFSVTEAFF.

This clone has a single count. The gene calls are TRBV18 and TRBJ2-6; D remains unclear. This CDR3 spans 17 amino acids. The ends were cut back, 3 bases at V and 0 bases at J, with 12 bases in the middle. Per the germline V gene, CDR1 is KGHSH and CDR2 is LQKENI. CDR3 in DNA: TGTGCCAGCTCACCGCGGCAGCAAGCCTCTGGGGCCAACGTCCTGACTTTC. It codes for CASSPRQQASGANVLTF.

The chain combines TRBV12-1 with TRBJ2-3; the table's D call of TRBD2 was not tested on the DNA. TRBV12-1 is tagged as a pseudogene. The CDR3 runs to 20 residues. CDR3 residues: CASSMPAGTSGSIVSDTQYF. CDR3 in DNA: TGTGCCAGCAGCATGCCAGCCGGGACTAGCGGGAGCATAGTTTCAGATACGCAGTATTTT.

The J gene is TRBJ2-7, the V gene TRBV28; TRBD1 matches at 7 bases. This CDR3 region has 15 residues. V was clipped by 5 bases and J by 3 bases; unmatched bases: 10. Germline V gene lookup returns CDR1 MDHEN and CDR2 SYDVKM. The chain's CDR3 is CASSTDRDPGYEQYF. In DNA form, the CDR3 reads TGTGCCAGCAGTACCGACAGGGACCCAGGCTACGAGCAGTACTTC.